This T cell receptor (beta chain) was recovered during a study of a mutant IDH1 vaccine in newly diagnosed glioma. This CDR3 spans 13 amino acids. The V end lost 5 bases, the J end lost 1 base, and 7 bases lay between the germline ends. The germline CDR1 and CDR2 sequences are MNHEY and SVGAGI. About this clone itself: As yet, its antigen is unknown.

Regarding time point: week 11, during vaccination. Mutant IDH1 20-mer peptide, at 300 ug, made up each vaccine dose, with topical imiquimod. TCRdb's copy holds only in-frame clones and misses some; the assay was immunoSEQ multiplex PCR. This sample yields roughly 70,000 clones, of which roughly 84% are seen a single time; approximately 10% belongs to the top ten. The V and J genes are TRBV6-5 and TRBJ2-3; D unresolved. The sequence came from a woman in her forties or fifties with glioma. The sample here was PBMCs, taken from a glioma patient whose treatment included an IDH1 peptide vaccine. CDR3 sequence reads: CASSTLGTDTQYF. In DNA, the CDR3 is TGTGCCAGCAGTACCCTTGGCACAGATACGCAGTATTTT.